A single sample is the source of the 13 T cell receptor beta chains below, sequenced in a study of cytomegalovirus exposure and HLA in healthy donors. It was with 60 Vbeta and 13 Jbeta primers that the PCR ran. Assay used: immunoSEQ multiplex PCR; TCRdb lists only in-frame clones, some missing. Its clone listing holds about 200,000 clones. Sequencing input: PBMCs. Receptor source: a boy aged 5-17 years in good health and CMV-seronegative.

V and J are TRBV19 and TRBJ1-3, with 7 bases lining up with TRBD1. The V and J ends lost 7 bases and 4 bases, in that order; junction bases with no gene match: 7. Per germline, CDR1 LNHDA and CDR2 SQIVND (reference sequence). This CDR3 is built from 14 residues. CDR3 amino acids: CASIGRGLGNTIYF. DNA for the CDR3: TGTGCCAGTATCGGCAGGGGGTTAGGAAACACCATATATTTT.

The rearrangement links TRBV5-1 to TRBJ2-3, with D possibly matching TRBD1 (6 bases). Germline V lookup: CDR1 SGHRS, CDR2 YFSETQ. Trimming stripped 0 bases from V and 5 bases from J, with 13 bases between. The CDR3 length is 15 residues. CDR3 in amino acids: CASSLGGGPGDTQYF. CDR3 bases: TGCGCCAGCAGCTTGGGAGGGGGACCTGGAGATACGCAGTATTTT.

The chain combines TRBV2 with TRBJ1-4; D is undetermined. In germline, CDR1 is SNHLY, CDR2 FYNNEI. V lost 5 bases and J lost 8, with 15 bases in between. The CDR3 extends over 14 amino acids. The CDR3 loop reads CASSPPGGGEKLFF. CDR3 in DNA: TGTGCCAGCAGTCCACCGGGTGGAGGAGAAAAACTGTTTTTT.

The CDR3 DNA sequence: TGTGCCAGCAGCGGAGGCAATGAGCAGTTCTTC. Translating gives CASSGGNEQFF. The chain couples TRBV11-3 to TRBJ2-1, with a weak D call TRBD2 (5 bases). The CDR3 is 11 residues long. Trimming left V 5 bases short and J 6 bases short, with 5 bases between. CDR1 is SGHNT and CDR2 is YENEEA in the germline V gene.

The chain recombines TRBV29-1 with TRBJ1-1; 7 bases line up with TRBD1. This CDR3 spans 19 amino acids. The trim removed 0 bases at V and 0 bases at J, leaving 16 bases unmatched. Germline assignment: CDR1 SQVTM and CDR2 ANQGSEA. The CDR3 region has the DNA TGCAGCGTTGAAGATCTTAGTGGGACAGAGATTATGATGAACACTGAAGCTTTCTTT. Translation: CSVEDLSGTEIMMNTEAFF.

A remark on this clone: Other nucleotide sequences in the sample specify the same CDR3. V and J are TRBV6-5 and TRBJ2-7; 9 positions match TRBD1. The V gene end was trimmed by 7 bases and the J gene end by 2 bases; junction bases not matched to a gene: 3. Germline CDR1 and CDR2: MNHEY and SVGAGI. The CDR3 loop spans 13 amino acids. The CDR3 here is CASTGQGPYEQYF. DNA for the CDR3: TGTGCCAGCACCGGACAGGGGCCCTACGAGCAGTACTTC.

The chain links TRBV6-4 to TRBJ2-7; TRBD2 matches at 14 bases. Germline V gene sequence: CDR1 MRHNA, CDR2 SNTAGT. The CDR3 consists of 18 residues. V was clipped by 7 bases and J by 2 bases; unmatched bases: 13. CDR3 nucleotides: TGTGCCAGCACTGCGGGACTAGCGGGGGTCAGGGGCACCTACGAGCAGTACTTC. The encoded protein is CASTAGLAGVRGTYEQYF.

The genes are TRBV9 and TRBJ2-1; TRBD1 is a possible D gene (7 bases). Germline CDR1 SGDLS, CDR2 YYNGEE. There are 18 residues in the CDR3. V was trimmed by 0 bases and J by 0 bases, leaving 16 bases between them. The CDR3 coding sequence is TGTGCCAGCAGCGTAGGAGGCAGGGGGGTGGGCTCCTACAATGAGCAGTTCTTC. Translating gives CASSVGGRGVGSYNEQFF.

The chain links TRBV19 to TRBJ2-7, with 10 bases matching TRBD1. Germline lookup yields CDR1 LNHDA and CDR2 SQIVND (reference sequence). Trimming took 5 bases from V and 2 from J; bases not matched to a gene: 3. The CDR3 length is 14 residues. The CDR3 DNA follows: TGTGCCAGTAGTGCCGACAGGGGGCCCTACGAGCAGTACTTC. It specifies CASSADRGPYEQYF.

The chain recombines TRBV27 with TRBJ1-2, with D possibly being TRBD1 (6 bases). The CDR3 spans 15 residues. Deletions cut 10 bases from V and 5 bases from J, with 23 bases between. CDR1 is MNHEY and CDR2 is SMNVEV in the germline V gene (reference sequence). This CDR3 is CATLRRPGTSYGYTF. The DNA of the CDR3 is TGTGCCACACTCCGACGCCCTGGGACAAGTTATGGCTACACCTTC.

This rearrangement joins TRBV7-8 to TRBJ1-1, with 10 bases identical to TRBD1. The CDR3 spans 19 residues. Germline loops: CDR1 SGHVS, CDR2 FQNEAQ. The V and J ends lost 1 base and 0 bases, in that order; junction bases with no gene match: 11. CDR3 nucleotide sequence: TGTGCCAGCAGCTTAGTGCCGGGACAGGGGAATGAAGTGAACACTGAAGCTTTCTTT. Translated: CASSLVPGQGNEVNTEAFF.

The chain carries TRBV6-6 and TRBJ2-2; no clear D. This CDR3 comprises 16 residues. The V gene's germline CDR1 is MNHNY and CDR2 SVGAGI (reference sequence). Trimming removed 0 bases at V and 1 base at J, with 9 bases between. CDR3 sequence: CASSYSGGGNTGELFF. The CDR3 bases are TGTGCCAGCAGTTACTCGGGTGGCGGGAACACCGGGGAGCTGTTTTTT.

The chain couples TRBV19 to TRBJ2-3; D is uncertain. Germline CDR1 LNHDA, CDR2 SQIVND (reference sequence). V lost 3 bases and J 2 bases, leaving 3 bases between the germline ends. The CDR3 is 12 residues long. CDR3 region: CASSMATDTQYF. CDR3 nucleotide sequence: TGTGCCAGTAGTATGGCCACAGATACGCAGTATTTT.